This T cell receptor beta chain is drawn from a study of blood T cell repertoires in COVID-19. Study summary: There were acute and convalescent COVID-19 samples, and they came from the United States, Italy and Spain. The analysed material was cDNA or gDNA that came from T cells, B-cell-depleted T cells, or PBMCs.

This clone was observed a single time. The CDR3 consists of 13 residues. Germline CDR1 and CDR2: SGHTA and FQGNSA. V gave up 1 base and J gave up 3 bases, with 6 bases separating them. Generated by immunoSEQ multiplex PCR, the TCRdb table keeps only in-frame clones and is missing some. The table records over 100,000 clones, about 72% of them present only once. The clonotype was recovered from a woman aged 70-85 years with acute or convalescent COVID-19. Material: peripheral blood. This chain connects TRBV7-2 to TRBJ1-2; D is uncertain. This CDR3 reads CASSLEEDYGYTF. The CDR3 coding sequence is TGTGCCAGCAGCTTAGAAGAGGACTATGGCTACACCTTC.